A selection of T cell receptor beta chains follows, all from one sample in a study of technical replicates of blood from several donors. Profiling relied on immunoSEQ multiplex PCR, and the TCRdb table lists in-frame clones only, not all of them. The data hold 75,000 to 100,000 clones, with about 94% observed a single time. The sequenced sample was T cells isolated from PBMCs. All receptors derive from a human donor in good health. Each CDR3 is given with its conserved first and last residue. The order of the fields is J gene, clone size, V gene, D gene, CDR3 protein, CDR3 DNA. A D gene is named only where the DNA matches it firmly. Rows may omit the clone size; those that give it use once, few, many or a size class.

>TRBJ2-7|.|TRBV7-2|.
CASSLTGTYEQYF
TGTGCCAGCAGCCTCACAGGTACCTACGAGCAGTACTTC
>TRBJ1-1|few|TRBV6-5|.
CASSYLGGNTEAFF
TGTGCCAGCAGTTACCTCGGCGGGAACACTGAAGCTTTCTTT
>TRBJ2-1|.|TRBV28|TRBD2
CASTGLAPAEQFF
TGTGCCAGCACCGGACTAGCTCCCGCTGAGCAGTTCTTC
>TRBJ1-1|.|TRBV5-1|.
CASTGAFRTEAFF
TGCGCCAGCACAGGGGCGTTTAGAACTGAAGCTTTCTTT
>TRBJ1-1|.|TRBV19|TRBD1
CASRTIDRDGEAFF
TGTGCCAGTAGGACCATTGACAGGGACGGTGAAGCTTTCTTT
>TRBJ2-3|.|TRBV9|.
CASSVLGGVGTDTQYF
TGTGCCAGCAGCGTGCTCGGGGGAGTAGGCACAGATACGCAGTATTTT
>TRBJ2-1|.|TRBV2|.
CASSGRLTGDEQFF
TGTGCCAGCAGTGGGCGTCTCACGGGGGATGAGCAGTTCTTC
>TRBJ2-1|.|TRBV6-5|.
CASSYSVGERYNEQFF
TGTGCCAGCAGTTATAGTGTCGGAGAAAGGTACAATGAGCAGTTCTTC
>TRBJ2-5|.|TRBV27|.
CASGELRGETQYF
TGTGCCAGCGGGGAACTTCGCGGGGAGACCCAGTACTTC
>TRBJ1-5|.|TRBV7-8|TRBD1
CASSATGAFNQPQHF
TGTGCCAGCAGCGCTACAGGGGCGTTCAATCAGCCCCAGCATTTT
>TRBJ2-5|.|TRBV4-1|.
CASSQPPLGRLQETQYF
TGCGCCAGCAGCCAACCACCCCTGGGGAGACTCCAAGAGACCCAGTACTTC
>TRBJ2-1|.|TRBV28|.
CASSLPGAVNEQFF
TGTGCCAGCAGTTTACCGGGAGCGGTCAATGAGCAGTTCTTC
>TRBJ1-2|.|TRBV27|TRBD1
CASSLSGGGANNYGYTF
TGTGCCAGCAGTTTATCAGGAGGGGGCGCGAATAACTATGGCTACACCTTC
>TRBJ1-1|.|TRBV19|.
CASRIGHLNTEAFF
TGTGCCAGTAGGATCGGACATTTGAACACTGAAGCTTTCTTT
>TRBJ2-7|.|TRBV9|TRBD2
CASSVGATSGSYEQYF
TGTGCCAGCAGCGTAGGGGCGACTAGCGGGAGCTACGAGCAGTACTTC
>TRBJ2-7|.|TRBV6-6|.
CASSYSGGKPHEQYF
TGTGCCAGCAGTTACTCGGGGGGTAAGCCACACGAGCAGTACTTC
>TRBJ1-1|.|TRBV10-3|TRBD1
CAIRLDRGAEAFF
TGTGCCATCAGGTTGGACAGGGGGGCTGAAGCTTTCTTT
>TRBJ2-3|once|TRBV9|TRBD2
CASSVGLAGVSDTQYF
TGTGCCAGCAGCGTAGGCCTAGCGGGAGTTTCAGATACGCAGTATTTT
>TRBJ1-5|.|TRBV4-1|.
CASSQASGGRQPQHF
TGCGCCAGCAGCCAGGCGTCAGGAGGTAGGCAGCCCCAGCATTTT
>TRBJ1-5|.|TRBV7-2|.
CASSLESGRSNQPQHF
TGTGCCAGCAGCTTAGAGTCGGGGAGAAGCAATCAGCCCCAGCATTTT
>TRBJ2-7|once|TRBV7-2|TRBD2
CASSFGTSSPYEQYF
TGTGCCAGCAGCTTCGGGACTAGCAGTCCCTACGAGCAGTACTTC
>TRBJ1-1|.|TRBV27|.
CASSLSRVAEAFF
TGTGCCAGCAGTTTAAGTAGAGTAGCCGAAGCTTTCTTT
>TRBJ2-2|.|TRBV5-4|.
CASSPAEGYTGELFF
TGTGCCAGCAGTCCCGCGGAGGGGTACACCGGGGAGCTGTTTTTT
>TRBJ2-3|.|TRBV19|TRBD2
CASSMREGTDTQYF
TGTGCCAGTAGTATGCGGGAGGGGACAGATACGCAGTATTTT
>TRBJ2-7|.|TRBV5-4|TRBD1
CASSAPGQGFYEQYF
TGTGCCAGCAGCGCGCCGGGACAGGGATTTTACGAGCAGTACTTC
>TRBJ2-1|.|TRBV10-2|.
CASSPRTGGEQFF
TGCGCCAGCAGCCCACGAACCGGGGGTGAGCAGTTCTTC
>TRBJ2-5|.|TRBV19|.
CASSIAVLQETQYF
TGTGCCAGTAGTATAGCCGTTCTCCAAGAGACCCAGTACTTC
>TRBJ1-4|.|TRBV9|.
CASSPQPEQGEKLFF
TGTGCCAGCAGCCCCCAGCCTGAACAGGGTGAAAAACTGTTTTTT
>TRBJ2-1|.|TRBV11-3|.
CASRSLLDNLYNEQFF
TGTGCCAGCAGATCCCTGCTGGACAATCTCTACAATGAGCAGTTCTTC
>TRBJ2-6|.|TRBV4-2|.
CASRADFSGANVLTF
TGTGCCAGCCGCGCCGATTTCTCTGGGGCCAACGTCCTGACTTTC
>TRBJ1-1|once|TRBV5-6|.
CASSGIQGNTEAFF
TGTGCCAGCAGTGGGATACAGGGGAACACTGAAGCTTTCTTT
>TRBJ2-5|.|TRBV5-5|TRBD1
CASSFTGGRETQYF
TGTGCCAGCAGCTTTACAGGGGGCCGAGAGACCCAGTACTTC
>TRBJ2-1|once|TRBV9|.
CASSVEVARDEQFF
TGTGCCAGCAGCGTAGAAGTCGCGAGGGATGAGCAGTTCTTC
>TRBJ2-1|.|TRBV9|.
CASTQGASSYNEQFF
TGTGCCAGCACTCAAGGGGCTAGCTCCTACAATGAGCAGTTCTTC
>TRBJ1-1|.|TRBV19|.
CASTPDRRNTEAFF
TGTGCCAGTACCCCCGATCGCAGGAACACTGAAGCTTTCTTT
>TRBJ1-1|.|TRBV9|.
CASSGLLTEGQDTEAFF
TGTGCCAGCAGCGGCCTGTTGACTGAGGGCCAAGACACTGAAGCTTTCTTT
>TRBJ2-5|.|TRBV19|TRBD1
CASSIPGQKETQYF
TGTGCCAGTAGTATACCGGGACAGAAAGAGACCCAGTACTTC
>TRBJ2-7|.|TRBV9|TRBD1
CASSPSTGLEQYF
TGTGCCAGCAGCCCTTCGACAGGGCTCGAGCAGTACTTC
>TRBJ2-1|.|TRBV11-3|TRBD2
CASSPEGTSGSEQFF
TGTGCCAGCAGCCCCGAGGGGACTAGCGGATCTGAGCAGTTCTTC
>TRBJ2-7|once|TRBV7-6|TRBD1
CASSLLEGQAASYEQYF
TGTGCCAGCAGCTTATTAGAGGGACAGGCAGCTTCCTACGAGCAGTACTTC
>TRBJ2-7|.|TRBV6-1|.
CASLGLLPGEQYF
TGTGCCAGCCTGGGACTCCTCCCGGGCGAGCAGTACTTC
>TRBJ1-4|.|TRBV4-3|TRBD1
CASSPDREGSEKLFF
TGCGCCAGCAGCCCGGACAGGGAAGGTAGTGAAAAACTGTTTTTT
>TRBJ2-7|.|TRBV27|TRBD1
CASSLGGQGNHEQYF
TGTGCCAGCAGTTTAGGCGGACAGGGGAACCACGAGCAGTACTTC
>TRBJ2-7|.|TRBV2|TRBD1
CASMDRGVQYF
TGTGCCAGCATGGACAGGGGAGTTCAGTACTTC
>TRBJ2-7|once|TRBV5-1|TRBD1
CASSLSIVPEDRYEQYF
TGCGCCAGCAGCTTGAGCATCGTGCCCGAGGACAGGTACGAGCAGTACTTC
>TRBJ2-3|.|TRBV5-1|TRBD2
CASSPLTSVSDTQYF
TGCGCCAGCAGCCCGCTAACTAGCGTATCAGATACGCAGTATTTT
>TRBJ2-1|.|TRBV27|TRBD2
CASSLTSGINEQFF
TGTGCCAGCAGTTTAACTAGCGGGATTAATGAGCAGTTCTTC
>TRBJ1-1|.|TRBV9|.
CASSVESQNTEAFF
TGTGCCAGCAGCGTAGAGAGCCAGAACACTGAAGCTTTCTTT
>TRBJ1-5|.|TRBV4-2|.
CASSQEGGNQPQHF
TGTGCCAGCAGCCAAGAAGGGGGCAATCAGCCCCAGCATTTT
>TRBJ2-1|once|TRBV11-3|TRBD2
CASSLEGDIAGVPYNEQFF
TGTGCCAGCAGCTTAGAAGGGGATATAGCGGGAGTCCCCTACAATGAGCAGTTCTTC
>TRBJ2-5|.|TRBV7-3|.
CASSPTGWETQYF
TGTGCCAGCAGCCCCACAGGGTGGGAGACCCAGTACTTC
>TRBJ1-1|once|TRBV6-1|.
CASSEKAVNTEAFF
TGTGCCAGCAGTGAAAAGGCGGTGAACACTGAAGCTTTCTTT
>TRBJ2-4|.|TRBV2|.
CASVQGNIQYF
TGTGCCAGCGTACAGGGAAACATTCAGTACTTC
>TRBJ1-5|.|TRBV28|TRBD1
CASSPRDRGLDQPQHF
TGTGCCAGCAGTCCCCGGGACAGGGGGCTGGATCAGCCCCAGCATTTT
>TRBJ1-2|.|TRBV6-1|TRBD1
CASSVRPGQNYYGYTF
TGTGCCAGCAGTGTACGACCGGGACAGAACTACTATGGCTACACCTTC